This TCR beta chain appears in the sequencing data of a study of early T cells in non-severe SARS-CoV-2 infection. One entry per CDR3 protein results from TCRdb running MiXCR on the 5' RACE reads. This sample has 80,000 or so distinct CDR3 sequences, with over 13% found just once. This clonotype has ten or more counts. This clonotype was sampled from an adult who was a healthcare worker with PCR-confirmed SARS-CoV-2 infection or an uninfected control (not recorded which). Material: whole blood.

CDR3 residues: CASEGQVNTEAFF. The DNA for the CDR3 is TGTGCCAGCGAGGGACAGGTGAACACTGAAGCTTTCTTT. The genes are TRBV12-3 or TRBV12-4 and TRBJ1-1; 8 bases agree with TRBD1. The CDR3 is made up of 13 amino acids. J lost 0 bases, V lost 8 bases, and 2 bases had no gene match.